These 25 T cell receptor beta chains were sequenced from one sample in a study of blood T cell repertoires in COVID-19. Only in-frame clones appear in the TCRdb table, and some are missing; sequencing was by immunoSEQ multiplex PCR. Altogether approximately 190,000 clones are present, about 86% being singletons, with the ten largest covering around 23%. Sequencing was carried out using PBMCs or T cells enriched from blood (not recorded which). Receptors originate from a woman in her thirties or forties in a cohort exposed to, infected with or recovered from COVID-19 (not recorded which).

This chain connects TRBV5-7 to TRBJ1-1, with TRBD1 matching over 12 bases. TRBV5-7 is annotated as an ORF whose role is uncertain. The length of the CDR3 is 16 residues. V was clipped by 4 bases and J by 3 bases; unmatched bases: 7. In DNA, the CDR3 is TGTGCCAGCAGCCCCCAGGGACAGGGGGCTTACACTGAAGCTTTCTTT. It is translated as CASSPQGQGAYTEAFF.

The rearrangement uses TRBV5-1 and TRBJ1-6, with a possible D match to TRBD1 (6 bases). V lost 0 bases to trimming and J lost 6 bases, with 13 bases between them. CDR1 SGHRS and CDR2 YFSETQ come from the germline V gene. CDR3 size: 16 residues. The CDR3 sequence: CASSLGQTGRNSPLHF. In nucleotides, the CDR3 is TGCGCCAGCAGCTTGGGCCAGACAGGACGTAATTCACCCCTCCACTTT. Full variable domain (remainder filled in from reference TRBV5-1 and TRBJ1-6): KAGVTQTPRYLIKTRGQQVTLSCSPISGHRSVSWYQQTPGQGLQFLFEYFSETQRNKGNFPGRFSGRQFSNSRSEMNVSTLELGDSALYLCASSLGQTGRNSPLHFGNGTRLTVT.

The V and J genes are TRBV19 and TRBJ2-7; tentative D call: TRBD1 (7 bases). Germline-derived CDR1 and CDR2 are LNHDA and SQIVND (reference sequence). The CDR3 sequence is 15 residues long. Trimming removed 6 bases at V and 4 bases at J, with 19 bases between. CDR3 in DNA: TGTGCCAGTAGAGGCCTCCAGGGGGGTAGGTACGAGCAGTACTTC. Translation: CASRGLQGGRYEQYF.

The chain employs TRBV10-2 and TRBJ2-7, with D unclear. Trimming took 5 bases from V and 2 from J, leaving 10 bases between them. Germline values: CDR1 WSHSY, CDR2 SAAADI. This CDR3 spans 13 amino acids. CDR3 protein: CASSHQSAYEQYF. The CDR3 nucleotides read TGCGCCAGCAGTCACCAGAGCGCCTACGAGCAGTACTTC.

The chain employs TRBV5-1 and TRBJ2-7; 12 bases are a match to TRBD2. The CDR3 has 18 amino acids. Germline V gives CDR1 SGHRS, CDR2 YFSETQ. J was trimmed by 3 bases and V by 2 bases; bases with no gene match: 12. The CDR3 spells CASSLRPQTSGRSYEQYF. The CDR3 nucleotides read TGCGCCAGCAGCTTACGTCCTCAAACTAGCGGGAGGAGCTACGAGCAGTACTTC.

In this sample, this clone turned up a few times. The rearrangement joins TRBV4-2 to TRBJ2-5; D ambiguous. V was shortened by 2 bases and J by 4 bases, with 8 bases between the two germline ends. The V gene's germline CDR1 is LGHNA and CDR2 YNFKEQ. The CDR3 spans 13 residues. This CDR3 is CASSQLPGETQYF. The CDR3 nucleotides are TGTGCCAGCAGCCAACTCCCAGGAGAGACCCAGTACTTC.

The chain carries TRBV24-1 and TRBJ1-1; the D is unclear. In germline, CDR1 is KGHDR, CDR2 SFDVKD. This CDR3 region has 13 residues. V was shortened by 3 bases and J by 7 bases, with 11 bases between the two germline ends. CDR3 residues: CATSDRRGGEAFF. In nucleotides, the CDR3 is TGTGCCACCAGTGATAGGAGAGGTGGTGAAGCTTTCTTT.

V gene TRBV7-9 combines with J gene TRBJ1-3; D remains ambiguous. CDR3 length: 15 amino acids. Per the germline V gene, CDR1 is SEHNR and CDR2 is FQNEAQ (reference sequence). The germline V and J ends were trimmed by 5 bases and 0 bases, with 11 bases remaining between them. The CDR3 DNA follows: TGTGCCAGCAGCCGCGTGGGCTACTCTGGAAACACCATATATTTT. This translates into CASSRVGYSGNTIYF.

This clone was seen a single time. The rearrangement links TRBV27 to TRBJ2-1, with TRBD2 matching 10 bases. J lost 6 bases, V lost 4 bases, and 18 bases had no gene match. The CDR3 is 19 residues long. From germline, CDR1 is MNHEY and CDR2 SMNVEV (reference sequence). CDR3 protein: CASSSAAGLAGVVRNEQFF. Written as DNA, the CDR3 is TGTGCCAGCAGTTCGGCAGCTGGGCTAGCGGGAGTCGTCCGCAATGAGCAGTTCTTC.

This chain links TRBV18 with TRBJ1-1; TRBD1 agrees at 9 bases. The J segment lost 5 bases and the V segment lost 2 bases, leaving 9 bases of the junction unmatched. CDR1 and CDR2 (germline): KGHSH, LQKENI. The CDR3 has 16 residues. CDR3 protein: CASSPSHHGQGTEAFF. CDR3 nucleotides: TGTGCCAGCTCACCATCTCACCATGGACAGGGGACTGAAGCTTTCTTT.

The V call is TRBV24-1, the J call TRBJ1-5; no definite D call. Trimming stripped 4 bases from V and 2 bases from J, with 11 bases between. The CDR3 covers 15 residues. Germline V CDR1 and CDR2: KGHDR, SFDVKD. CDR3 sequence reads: CATSESTGGNQPQHF. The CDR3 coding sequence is TGTGCCACCAGTGAATCCACGGGAGGCAATCAGCCCCAGCATTTT.

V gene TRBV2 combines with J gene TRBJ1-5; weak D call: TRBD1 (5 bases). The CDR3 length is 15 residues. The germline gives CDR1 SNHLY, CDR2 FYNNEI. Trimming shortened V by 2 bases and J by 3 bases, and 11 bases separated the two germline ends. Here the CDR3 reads CASSELGGNNQPQHF. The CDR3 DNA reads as TGTGCCAGCAGTGAATTGGGGGGGAACAATCAGCCCCAGCATTTT.

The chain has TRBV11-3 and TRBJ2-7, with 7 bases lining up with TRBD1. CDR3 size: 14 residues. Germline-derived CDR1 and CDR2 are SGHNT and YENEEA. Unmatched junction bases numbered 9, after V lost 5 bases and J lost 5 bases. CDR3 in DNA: TGTGCCAGCAGCATAAACAGGGGATGGAACGAGCAGTACTTC. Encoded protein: CASSINRGWNEQYF.

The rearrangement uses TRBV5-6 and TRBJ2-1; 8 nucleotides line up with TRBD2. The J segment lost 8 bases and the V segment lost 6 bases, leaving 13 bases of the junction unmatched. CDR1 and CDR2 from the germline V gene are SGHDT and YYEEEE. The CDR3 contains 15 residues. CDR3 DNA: TGTGCCAGCACCCCAATACCGGGACTAGTAGATGAGCAGTTCTTC. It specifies CASTPIPGLVDEQFF.

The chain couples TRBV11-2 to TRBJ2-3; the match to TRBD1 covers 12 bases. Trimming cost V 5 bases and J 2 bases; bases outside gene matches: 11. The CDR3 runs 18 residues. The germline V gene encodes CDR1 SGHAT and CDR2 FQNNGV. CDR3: CASSQPRDRGPNTDTQYF. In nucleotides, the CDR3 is TGTGCCAGCAGCCAGCCCCGGGACAGGGGGCCTAACACAGATACGCAGTATTTT. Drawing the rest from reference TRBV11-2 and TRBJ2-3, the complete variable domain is EAGVAQSPRYKIIEKRQSVAFWCNPISGHATLYWYQQILGQGPKLLIQFQNNGVVDDSQLPKDRFSAERLKGVDSTLKIQPAKLEDSAVYLCASSQPRDRGPNTDTQYFGPGTRLTVL.

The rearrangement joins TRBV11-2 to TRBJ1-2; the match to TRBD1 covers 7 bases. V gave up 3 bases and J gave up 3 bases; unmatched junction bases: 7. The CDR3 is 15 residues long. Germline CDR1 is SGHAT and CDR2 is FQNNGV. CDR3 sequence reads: CASSFNQGVDYGYTF. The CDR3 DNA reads TGTGCCAGCAGCTTCAACCAGGGGGTGGACTATGGCTACACCTTC.

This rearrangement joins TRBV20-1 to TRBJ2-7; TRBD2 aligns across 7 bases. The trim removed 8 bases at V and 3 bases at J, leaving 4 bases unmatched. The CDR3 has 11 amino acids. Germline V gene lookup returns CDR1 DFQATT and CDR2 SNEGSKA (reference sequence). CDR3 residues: CSSGGSYEQYF. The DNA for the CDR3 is TGCAGTTCGGGGGGTAGCTACGAGCAGTACTTC.

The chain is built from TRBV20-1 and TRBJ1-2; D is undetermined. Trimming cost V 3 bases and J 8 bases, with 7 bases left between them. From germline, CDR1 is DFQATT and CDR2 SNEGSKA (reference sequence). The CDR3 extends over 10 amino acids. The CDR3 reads CSASGRGYTF. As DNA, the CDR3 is TGCAGTGCTAGTGGGAGGGGCTACACCTTC.

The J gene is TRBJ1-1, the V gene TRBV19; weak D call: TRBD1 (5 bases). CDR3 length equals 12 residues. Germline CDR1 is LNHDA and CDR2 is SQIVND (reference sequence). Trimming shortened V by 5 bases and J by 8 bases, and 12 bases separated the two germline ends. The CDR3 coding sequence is TGTGCCAGTAGTCCCTCGGGACTGGAAGCTTTCTTT. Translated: CASSPSGLEAFF.

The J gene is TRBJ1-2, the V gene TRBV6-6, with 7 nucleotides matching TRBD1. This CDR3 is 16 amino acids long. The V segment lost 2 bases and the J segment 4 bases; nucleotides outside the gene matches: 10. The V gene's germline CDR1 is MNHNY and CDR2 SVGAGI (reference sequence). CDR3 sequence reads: CASSYPDRVQAYGYTF. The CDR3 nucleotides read TGTGCCAGCAGTTACCCCGACAGGGTACAGGCCTATGGCTACACCTTC.

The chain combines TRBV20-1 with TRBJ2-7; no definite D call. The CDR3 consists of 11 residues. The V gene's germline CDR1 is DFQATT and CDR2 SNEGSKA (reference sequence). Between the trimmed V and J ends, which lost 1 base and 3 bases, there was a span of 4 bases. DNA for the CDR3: TGCAGTGCTAGAGCAGACTACGAGCAGTACTTC. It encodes CSARADYEQYF.

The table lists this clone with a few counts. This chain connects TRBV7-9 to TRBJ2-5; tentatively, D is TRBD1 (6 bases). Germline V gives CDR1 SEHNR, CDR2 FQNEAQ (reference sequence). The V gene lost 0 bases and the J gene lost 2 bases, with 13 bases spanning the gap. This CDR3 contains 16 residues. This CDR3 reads CASSLAGQVEQETQYF. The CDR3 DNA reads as TGTGCCAGCAGCTTAGCGGGACAAGTTGAGCAAGAGACCCAGTACTTC.

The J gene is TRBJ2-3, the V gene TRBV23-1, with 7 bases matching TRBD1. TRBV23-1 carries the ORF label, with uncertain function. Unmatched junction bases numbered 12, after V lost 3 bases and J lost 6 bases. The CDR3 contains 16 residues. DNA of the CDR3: TGCGCCAGCAGTCAGGGAGCGGCAGGGGGTTGTGATACGCAGTATTTT. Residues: CASSQGAAGGCDTQYF.

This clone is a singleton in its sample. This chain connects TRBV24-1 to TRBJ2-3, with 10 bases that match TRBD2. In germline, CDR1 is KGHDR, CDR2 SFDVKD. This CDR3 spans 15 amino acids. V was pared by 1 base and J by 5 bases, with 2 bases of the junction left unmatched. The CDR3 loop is CATSDLWTSGDTQYF. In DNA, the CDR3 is TGTGCCACCAGTGATTTATGGACTAGCGGAGATACGCAGTATTTT.

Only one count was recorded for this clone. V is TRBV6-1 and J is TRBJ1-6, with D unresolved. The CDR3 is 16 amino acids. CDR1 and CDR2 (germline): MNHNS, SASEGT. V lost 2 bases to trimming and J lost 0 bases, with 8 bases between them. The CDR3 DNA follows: TGTGCCAGCAGTGAATTTGGGAGCTCCTATAATTCACCCCTCCACTTT. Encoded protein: CASSEFGSSYNSPLHF.